A selection of T cell receptor beta chains follows, all from one sample in a study of shared clonotypes between healthy human individuals. Generated by immunoSEQ multiplex PCR, the TCRdb table keeps only in-frame clones and is missing some. The data hold 2 million to 2.5 million clones, with approximately 94% observed a single time. Sequencing input: naive CD4+ T cells sorted from blood. The receptors were sampled from a man between 18 and 29 years old in good health. CDR3s include the opening cysteine and the closing phenylalanine or tryptophan. A D gene is named only where the DNA matches it firmly. Size values are once, few and many counts, or a class for expanded clones, and some rows have none.

J gene	clone size	D gene	V gene	CDR3 protein	CDR3 DNA
TRBJ2-3	-	-	TRBV4-1	CASSQVIGLDTDTQYF	TGCGCCAGCAGCCAAGTAATCGGATTAGACACAGATACGCAGTATTTT
TRBJ1-3	-	TRBD1	TRBV10-3	CASTGVGSGNTIYF	TGTGCCAGTACAGGGGTGGGCTCTGGAAACACCATATATTTT
TRBJ2-6	-	-	TRBV2	CASSVTGSGANVLTF	TGTGCCAGCAGTGTGACAGGCTCTGGGGCCAACGTCCTGACTTTC
TRBJ1-3	-	-	TRBV6-6	CASRPGGGGNTIYF	TGTGCCAGCAGGCCCGGGGGGGGCGGAAACACCATATATTTT
TRBJ1-2	-	-	TRBV9	CASSVGGRSDYGYTF	TGTGCCAGCAGCGTGGGGGGTCGTTCGGACTATGGCTACACCTTC
TRBJ2-4	-	-	TRBV15	CATSRVQGSSVIQYF	TGTGCCACCAGCAGAGTCCAGGGTTCTTCGGTTATTCAGTACTTC
TRBJ2-3	once	-	TRBV11-1	CASSSILSQATDTQYF	TGTGCCAGCAGCTCCATTTTATCCCAGGCTACAGATACGCAGTATTTT
TRBJ2-7	-	-	TRBV27	CASSRTTPSYEQYF	TGTGCCAGCAGTCGGACGACGCCGTCCTACGAGCAGTACTTC
TRBJ2-5	-	-	TRBV5-1	CASSLNTGILGQTQYF	TGCGCCAGCAGCTTGAATACAGGGATATTGGGGCAGACCCAGTACTTC
TRBJ2-2	-	-	TRBV5-1	CASSLSLRGTGELFF	TGCGCCAGCAGCTTAAGTCTACGGGGCACCGGGGAGCTGTTTTTT
TRBJ1-5	-	-	TRBV28	CASSLVVAGNQPQHF	TGTGCCAGCAGTTTAGTCGTCGCGGGCAATCAGCCCCAGCATTTT
TRBJ1-5	-	-	TRBV6-5	CASSPGAWQPQHF	TGTGCCAGCAGTCCAGGGGCATGGCAGCCCCAGCATTTT
TRBJ2-3	once	-	TRBV6-6	CASSPRPTDTQYF	TGTGCCAGCAGTCCCAGACCCACAGATACGCAGTATTTT
TRBJ1-4	-	-	TRBV2	CASKGLTATNEKLFF	TGTGCCAGCAAAGGGCTCACTGCAACTAATGAAAAACTGTTTTTT
TRBJ2-7	-	-	TRBV7-2	CASSYQDGRGNEQYF	TGTGCCAGCAGCTATCAAGATGGCAGAGGTAACGAGCAGTACTTC
TRBJ2-5	-	TRBD1	TRBV4-1	CASSQQPGQLQETQYF	TGCGCCAGCAGCCAACAACCGGGACAGTTACAAGAGACCCAGTACTTC
TRBJ1-1	once	-	TRBV6-5	CASSPQAVGGTEAFF	TGTGCCAGCAGTCCGCAGGCGGTCGGAGGAACTGAAGCTTTCTTT
TRBJ2-5	-	TRBD1	TRBV7-9	CASSLDRPGQETQYF	TGTGCCAGCAGCTTGGACAGGCCAGGACAAGAGACCCAGTACTTC
TRBJ1-5	-	-	TRBV2	CASSEASGSNQPQHF	TGTGCCAGCAGTGAAGCCTCAGGGAGCAATCAGCCCCAGCATTTT
TRBJ1-1	-	-	TRBV5-1	CASSLGSTGNTEAFF	TGCGCCAGCAGCTTGGGGTCTACAGGGAACACTGAAGCTTTCTTT
TRBJ1-1	-	TRBD1	TRBV5-6	CASRSDRGLQAFF	TGTGCCAGCAGATCGGACAGGGGGCTCCAAGCTTTCTTT
TRBJ2-2	once	-	TRBV4-1	CASRDVRGGTGELFF	TGCGCCAGCAGGGACGTGAGGGGGGGCACCGGGGAGCTGTTTTTT
TRBJ1-2	-	-	TRBV27	CASSRRGIWSIYGYTF	TGTGCCAGCAGTCGCCGGGGGATCTGGTCGATCTATGGCTACACCTTC
TRBJ1-2	-	-	TRBV7-9	CASSLIGTMGYTF	TGTGCCAGCAGCTTAATCGGGACAATGGGCTACACCTTC
TRBJ2-1	-	TRBD1	TRBV7-9	CASSYSRDRGRNEQFF	TGTGCCAGCAGCTACTCCCGGGACAGGGGACGCAATGAGCAGTTCTTC
TRBJ1-2	-	-	TRBV27	CASSPRGSLYGYTF	TGTGCCAGCAGTCCCCGGGGGTCTCTCTATGGCTACACCTTC
TRBJ1-4	-	-	TRBV4-2	CASSQDGSGGEKLFF	TGTGCCAGCAGCCAAGACGGTTCTGGAGGTGAAAAACTGTTTTTT
TRBJ2-3	-	-	TRBV5-1	CASSLNGYTDTQYF	TGCGCCAGCAGCTTGAATGGTTACACAGATACGCAGTATTTT
TRBJ1-2	-	-	TRBV6-1	CASSEGSGAGYGYTF	TGTGCCAGCAGTGAAGGTTCCGGGGCGGGCTATGGCTACACCTTC
TRBJ2-5	-	-	TRBV5-1	CASSLVGGPRETQYF	TGCGCCAGCAGCTTGGTCGGCGGGCCCCGGGAGACCCAGTACTTC
TRBJ1-6	-	TRBD1	TRBV5-1	CASSTDPGGVSYNSPLHF	TGCGCCAGCAGCACAGATCCAGGGGGGGTGTCATATAATTCACCCCTCCACTTT